This T cell receptor (beta chain) was sequenced during a study of T cell repertoires in cytomegalovirus infection. Looking at the study overall: Indications of both CMV infection and matching HLA type were provided by public TCR beta signatures. Overall study findings and caveats: The cumulative frequency of public TCR beta families distinguished individuals who carried CMV together with the relevant HLA. HLA-C-restricted TCR beta clonotypes specific for CMV led the ex vivo response.

Concerning this clonotype: As yet, its antigen is unknown.

Germline assignment: CDR1 MNHEY and CDR2 SVGAGI. V lost 4 bases to trimming and J lost 2 bases; unmatched junction nucleotides: 6. This CDR3 contains 16 residues. TCRdb called the reads again in MiXCR, with one record for every CDR3 protein. The table shows roughly 860,000 distinct CDR3 sequences, with less than 35% occurring only once. The receptor's source is a human donor in good health (CMV status not recorded). Some clones in this sample may be carry-over from other donors' samples. This chain connects TRBV6-5 to TRBJ2-7; 12 nucleotides match TRBD1. This specimen was cultured CD8+ T cells from PBMCs, taken from culture after CMV antigen stimulation. CDR3 in DNA: TGTGCCAGCAGTTCATCCGGGACAGGGGGCCCCTACGAGCAGTACTTC. Amino acid sequence: CASSSSGTGGPYEQYF.